Listed below are T cell receptor beta chains from one sample, sequenced in a study of PD-1 blockade in classical Hodgkin lymphoma. Profiled with immunoSEQ multiplex PCR; TCRdb holds only in-frame clones, not every one. The sample consists of 80,000 to 100,000 clones, approximately 92% of them appearing once. This material consisted of peripheral blood mononuclear cells (PBMCs), taken at baseline. The receptors here all came from a human donor with classical Hodgkin lymphoma. Each CDR3 is given with its conserved first and last residue. A D gene is named only where the DNA matches it firmly. Clone size is shown for a subset of rows, as once, few, many or a class of expanded clone.

d_call	v_call	j_call	clone_size	cdr3_nt	cdr3_aa
TRBD1	TRBV30	TRBJ1-2	-	TGTGCCTGGAAGGGACAGGGGCGGAACTATGGCTACACCTTC	CAWKGQGRNYGYTF
-	TRBV6-5	TRBJ2-7	-	TGTGCCAGCAGCCCCGGACTCTCTTCCTGGCTGGAGCAGTACTTC	CASSPGLSSWLEQYF
-	TRBV2	TRBJ2-7	-	TGTGCCAGCCGTCCTAAGGGATTCTACGAGCAGTACTTC	CASRPKGFYEQYF
TRBD2	TRBV29-1	TRBJ2-1	-	TGCAGCGTTGAAGAGGGGCTAGCGGGCCGAAATGAGCAGTTCTTC	CSVEEGLAGRNEQFF
TRBD1	TRBV2	TRBJ1-1	once	TGTGCCAGCAGGGGGACAGGGGTCACTGAAGCTTTCTTT	CASRGTGVTEAFF
TRBD1	TRBV29-1	TRBJ1-5	once	TGCAGCGTTGAAATAGACAGTGCTACAGGGGAGCATTTT	CSVEIDSATGEHF
-	TRBV28	TRBJ2-7	-	TGTGCCAGCAGTTTCGTTTCTTGGGAGCAGTACTTC	CASSFVSWEQYF
-	TRBV11-1	TRBJ2-3	-	TGTGCCAGCAGCTTAGGACGGGAGCGCGCCACAGATACGCAGTATTTT	CASSLGRERATDTQYF
-	TRBV6-1	TRBJ1-2	-	TGTGCCAGCAGTGAATTTCGGGGACCCCTATCGGCCTTC	CASSEFRGPLSAF
-	TRBV19	TRBJ2-1	-	TGTGCCAGTAGTCCTCTCCGGGACTACAATGAGCAGTTCTTC	CASSPLRDYNEQFF
-	TRBV11-2	TRBJ1-1	-	TGTGCCAGCAGCTTTATAGGGAAAGCTCAGGGGTCTGGCGGAGCTTTCTTT	CASSFIGKAQGSGGAFF
TRBD2	TRBV18	TRBJ2-3	-	TGTGCCAGCTCACCTAGCGGGGTAGATACGCAGTATTTT	CASSPSGVDTQYF
TRBD2	TRBV7-9	TRBJ2-5	-	TGTGCCAGCAGAGCCACTAGCGGGAGAAACCAAGAGACCCAGTACTTC	CASRATSGRNQETQYF
-	TRBV9	TRBJ2-2	-	TGTGCCAGCAGCGCCAACGGCGGGGAGCTGTTTTTT	CASSANGGELFF
TRBD2	TRBV30	TRBJ2-7	-	TGTGCCTGGAAGGGATCTAGCGGGACCTACGAGCAGTACTTC	CAWKGSSGTYEQYF
TRBD2	TRBV6-6	TRBJ2-3	-	TGTGCCAGCGGGGTTTGGGCGGGAGGGCCGGCAGATACGCAGTATTTT	CASGVWAGGPADTQYF
-	TRBV11-2	TRBJ1-1	once	TGTGCCAGCAGCTTAGATCCGACAGGAAGGTGGACTGAAGCTTTCTTT	CASSLDPTGRWTEAFF
-	TRBV27	TRBJ2-3	-	TGTGCCAGCAGTCCGTGGACTGGAGATACGCAGTATTTT	CASSPWTGDTQYF
TRBD2	TRBV28	TRBJ2-5	-	TGTGCCAGCAGTTCGACTAGCGGGAGGGCCGGGGAGACCCAGTACTTC	CASSSTSGRAGETQYF
-	TRBV30	TRBJ1-3	-	TGTGCCTGGTCGTCGTGGGAAACTTCTGGAAACACCATATATTTT	CAWSSWETSGNTIYF
-	TRBV6-5	TRBJ1-2	once	TGTGCCAGCAGTTACGCCCAGATCCCTGGCTACACCTTC	CASSYAQIPGYTF
-	TRBV10-3	TRBJ2-3	-	TGTGCCATCAGTGAGTTCAGCGTTGATACGCAGTATTTT	CAISEFSVDTQYF
-	TRBV5-1	TRBJ2-7	-	TGCGCCAGCAGCCCGGCCGGGACACCCCTCGGGGAGCAGTACTTC	CASSPAGTPLGEQYF
-	TRBV25-1	TRBJ2-7	-	TGTGCCAGCAGTGAATCCCAGACTAGAGGCCACGAGCAGTACTTC	CASSESQTRGHEQYF
-	TRBV7-6	TRBJ2-3	-	TGTGCCAGCAGCTTCCTCTACCAGGGAGATACGCAGTATTTT	CASSFLYQGDTQYF
-	TRBV6-5	TRBJ1-2	once	TGTGCCAGCACCCCGACAACTCTAAACTATGGCTACACCTTC	CASTPTTLNYGYTF
-	TRBV9	TRBJ2-1	-	TGTGCCAGCACCCTTCTCCCCACCTCCTACAATGAGCAGTTCTTC	CASTLLPTSYNEQFF
-	TRBV27	TRBJ2-7	-	TGTGCCAGCAGTTTATGGGGTCGGGAGCAGTACTTC	CASSLWGREQYF
TRBD1	TRBV28	TRBJ2-3	-	TGTGCCAGCAGCCGGACAGGGGATCAAACAGATACGCAGTATTTT	CASSRTGDQTDTQYF
TRBD1	TRBV7-9	TRBJ2-7	-	TGTGCCAGCAGCTTCCAGGGGGACGAGCAGTACTTC	CASSFQGDEQYF
-	TRBV9	TRBJ2-2	-	TGTGCCAGCAGCGTAGGAGGGGCACTTACCGGGGAGCTGTTTTTT	CASSVGGALTGELFF
-	TRBV9	TRBJ2-7	-	TGTGCCAGCAGCCACCCGATTCTAGCGCCAACCTACGAGCAGTACTTC	CASSHPILAPTYEQYF
TRBD2	TRBV5-8	TRBJ2-1	-	TGTGCCAGCAGCCCCGGGACTAACAATGAGCAGTTCTTC	CASSPGTNNEQFF
TRBD1	TRBV27	TRBJ1-5	-	TGTGCCAGCAGTTTATCTAGGGGGGACAGGCGACGCCAGCCCCAGCATTTT	CASSLSRGDRRRQPQHF
TRBD2	TRBV9	TRBJ2-1	-	TGTGCCAGCAGCGTAACTAGCGGGACTGATGAGCAGTTCTTC	CASSVTSGTDEQFF
-	TRBV4-2	TRBJ1-4	once	TGTGCCAGCGGCAGGGGAGGGTCTAATGAAAAACTGTTTTTT	CASGRGGSNEKLFF
-	TRBV14	TRBJ2-6	-	TGTGCCAGCAGCCACTACTCTGGGGCCAACGTCCTGACTTTC	CASSHYSGANVLTF
TRBD2	TRBV5-1	TRBJ2-1	-	TGCGCCAGCAGCTTGGCTACATTAGCGGGAGTTCTCTACAATGAGCAGTTCTTC	CASSLATLAGVLYNEQFF